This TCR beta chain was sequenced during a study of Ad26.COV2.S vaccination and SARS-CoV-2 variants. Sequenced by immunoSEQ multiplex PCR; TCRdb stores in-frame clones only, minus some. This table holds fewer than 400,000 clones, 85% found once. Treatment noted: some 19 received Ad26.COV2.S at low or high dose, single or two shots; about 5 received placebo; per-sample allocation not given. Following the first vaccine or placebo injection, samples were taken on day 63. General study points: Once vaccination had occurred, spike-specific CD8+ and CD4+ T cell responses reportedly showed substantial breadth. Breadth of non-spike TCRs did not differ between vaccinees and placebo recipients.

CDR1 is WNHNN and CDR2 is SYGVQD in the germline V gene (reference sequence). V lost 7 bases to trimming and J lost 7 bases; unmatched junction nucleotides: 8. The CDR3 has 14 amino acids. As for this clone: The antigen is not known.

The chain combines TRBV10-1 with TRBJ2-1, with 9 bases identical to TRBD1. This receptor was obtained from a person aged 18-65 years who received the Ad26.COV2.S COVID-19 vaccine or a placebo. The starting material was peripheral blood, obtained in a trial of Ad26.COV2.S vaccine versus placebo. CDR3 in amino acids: CASIQTGGNNEQFF. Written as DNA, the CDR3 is TGCGCCAGCATCCAAACAGGGGGCAATAATGAGCAGTTCTTC.